The 26 T cell receptor beta chains listed next were all sequenced from one sample in a study of blood T cell repertoires in COVID-19. Clones were sequenced by immunoSEQ multiplex PCR, and TCRdb holds only the in-frame ones, with some missing. The sample lists 120,000 to 150,000 clones, 70% to 90% seen once, with roughly 3% in the top ten. Material for sequencing was peripheral blood. These receptors were obtained from a woman aged 40 to 50 with active or convalescent COVID-19.

This chain links TRBV9 with TRBJ2-1, with 12 bases matching TRBD2. Germline-derived CDR1 and CDR2 are SGDLS and YYNGEE. The CDR3 covers 18 residues. V shed 4 bases and J 6 bases; nucleotides not matched to a gene: 14. The CDR3 reads CASSLRLAGDAGSNEQFF. The CDR3 nucleotides read TGTGCCAGCAGCTTGAGACTAGCGGGAGATGCTGGCTCCAATGAGCAGTTCTTC.

The chain has TRBV9 and TRBJ1-1; weak D call: TRBD1 (6 bases). This CDR3 has 15 residues. V shed 0 bases and J shed 5 bases, with 14 bases lying between them. CDR1 SGDLS and CDR2 YYNGEE come from the germline V gene. The chain's CDR3 is CASSVGRGVGTEAFF. In DNA form, the CDR3 reads TGTGCCAGCAGCGTAGGCAGGGGTGTAGGGACTGAAGCTTTCTTT.

The chain employs TRBV12-5 and TRBJ1-3, with 8 bases fitting TRBD1. This CDR3 has 15 residues. Per germline, CDR1 LGHNT and CDR2 FRNRAP. The junction had 3 bases not matched to a gene; V was cut back by 0 bases and J by 5 bases. The CDR3 loop reads CASGLVRDRRNTIYF. CDR3 in DNA: TGTGCTAGTGGTTTGGTACGGGACAGGAGAAACACCATATATTTT.

The J gene is TRBJ1-2, the V gene TRBV28; 7 nucleotides agree with TRBD1. The germline gives CDR1 MDHEN, CDR2 SYDVKM. The length of the CDR3 is 12 residues. V lost 8 bases and J lost 7; bases outside the gene matches: 7. The CDR3 reads CASRNSGGGYTF. DNA of the CDR3: TGTGCCAGCCGAAACTCAGGGGGTGGCTACACCTTC.

The chain has TRBV28 and TRBJ1-3, with a tentative D call TRBD1 (6 bases). Germline V gives CDR1 MDHEN, CDR2 SYDVKM. CDR3 length: 16 amino acids. V gave up 6 bases and J gave up 2 bases, with 17 bases separating them. The CDR3 sequence: CASRVLRRGPGNTIYF. The DNA of the CDR3 is TGTGCCAGCAGAGTTCTACGCAGGGGCCCTGGAAACACCATATATTTT.

The CDR3 coding sequence is TGTGCCAGCAGGAAAGGGGGAGTTAATGAAAAACTGTTTTTT. Residues: CASRKGGVNEKLFF. This chain uses TRBV6-5 with TRBJ1-4; TRBD1 is a possible D gene (6 bases). Trimming pared 6 bases from V and 4 bases from J, leaving 12 bases between. The CDR3 is 14 amino acids. Germline values: CDR1 MNHEY, CDR2 SVGAGI.

The rearrangement links TRBV19 to TRBJ2-6; unclear D gene. CDR1 is LNHDA and CDR2 is SQIVND in the germline V gene (reference sequence). The V end was cut by 6 bases, the J end by 0 bases, with 12 bases between. The CDR3 consists of 16 residues. The CDR3 spells CASRRRQDSGANVLTF. The CDR3 coding sequence is TGTGCCAGTAGACGAAGGCAGGACTCTGGGGCCAACGTCCTGACTTTC.

V is TRBV5-5 and J is TRBJ1-2; weak D call: TRBD1 (5 bases). V was trimmed by 2 bases and J by 6 bases, leaving 17 bases between them. Germline V gene data show CDR1 as SGHKS and CDR2 as YYEKEE (reference sequence). The CDR3 is 15 residues long. Written as DNA, the CDR3 is TGTGCCAGCAGCTTAAGCCCCAGGGAAGGAAATGGCTACACCTTC. Residues: CASSLSPREGNGYTF. The variable domain in full, with the rest retrieved from reference TRBV5-5 and TRBJ1-2, is DAGVTQSPTHLIKTRGQQVTLRCSPISGHKSVSWYQQVLGQGPQFIFQYYEKEERGRGNFPDRFSARQFPNYSSELNVNALLLGDSALYLCASSLSPREGNGYTFGSGTRLTVV.

On this clone itself: At one end the junction does not follow the germline gene, possibly because of a read error. The genes are TRBV27 and TRBJ2-4, with D tentatively TRBD1 (5 bases). CDR3 size: 18 residues. Germline V gene data show CDR1 as MNHEY and CDR2 as SMNVEV (reference sequence). The CDR3 here is CASSSVVTREEAKNIQHF. The CDR3 DNA reads TGTGCCAGCAGTTCCGTCGTAACCAGGGAAGAAGCCAAAAACATTCAGCACTTC.

This sequence joins TRBV7-9 and TRBJ1-4; the match to TRBD1 covers 8 bases. Germline V gives CDR1 SEHNR, CDR2 FQNEAQ (reference sequence). CDR3 size: 14 residues. V lost 5 bases and J lost 8; bases outside the gene matches: 7. The CDR3: CASSRQGIREKLFF. The CDR3 nucleotides are TGTGCCAGCAGCCGACAGGGGATCCGGGAAAAACTGTTTTTT.

The gene calls are TRBV7-2 and TRBJ2-3; 7 positions agree with TRBD2. The germline gives CDR1 SGHTA, CDR2 FQGNSA. The length of the CDR3 is 16 residues. The junction had 11 bases not matched to a gene; V was cut back by 7 bases and J by 1 base. The CDR3 DNA reads as TGTGCCAGCACCCTAGGACTAGTTAAGGGCACAGATACGCAGTATTTT. The encoded protein is CASTLGLVKGTDTQYF.

The chain combines TRBV19 with TRBJ1-5, with 7 bases identical to TRBD1. Unmatched junction bases numbered 16, after V lost 10 bases and J lost 7 bases. The CDR3 covers 15 residues. Germline values: CDR1 LNHDA, CDR2 SQIVND (reference sequence). The DNA for the CDR3 is TGTGCCACGCGAACCGGGACAGTTTTCGGACAGCCCCAGCATTTT. Translating gives CATRTGTVFGQPQHF.

The V gene is TRBV6-2 or TRBV6-3, the J gene TRBJ1-6; TRBD1 agrees at 7 bases. In germline, CDR1 is MNHEY, CDR2 SVGEGT. The CDR3 loop spans 14 amino acids. V shed 2 bases and J 7 bases; nucleotides not matched to a gene: 2. The CDR3 DNA follows: TGTGCCAGCAGTTACGGGACAGAGAATTCACCCCTCCACTTT. It translates to CASSYGTENSPLHF.

This clone was recorded once. The chain uses TRBV19 and TRBJ2-7, with unresolved D. There are 16 residues in the CDR3. V was shortened by 0 bases and J by 0 bases, with 12 bases between the two germline ends. Germline V gene sequence: CDR1 LNHDA, CDR2 SQIVND (reference sequence). The CDR3 sequence: CASSIDRSQSSYEQYF. In nucleotides, the CDR3 is TGTGCCAGTAGTATAGATAGGAGCCAAAGCTCCTACGAGCAGTACTTC.

V gene TRBV7-9 combines with J gene TRBJ1-4; D is unclear. Germline V gives CDR1 SEHNR, CDR2 FQNEAQ (reference sequence). The length of the CDR3 is 14 residues. The germline V and J ends were trimmed by 3 bases and 6 bases, with 11 bases remaining between them. The CDR3: CASSFGGPYEKLFF. The CDR3 DNA follows: TGTGCCAGCAGCTTTGGCGGCCCTTATGAAAAACTGTTTTTT. Variable domain in full (rest from reference TRBV7-9 and TRBJ1-4): DTGVSQNPRHKITKRGQNVTFRCDPISEHNRLYWYRQTLGQGPEFLTYFQNEAQLEKSRLLSDRFSAERPKGSFSTLEIQRTEQGDSAMYLCASSFGGPYEKLFFGSGTQLSVL.

This chain connects TRBV4-3 to TRBJ2-7, with 10 bases matching TRBD1. Trimming at V came to 3 bases and at J to 6 bases, leaving 5 bases not matched to a gene. The V gene's germline CDR1 is LGHNA and CDR2 YSLEER. The CDR3 is made up of 14 amino acids. CDR3 sequence (DNA): TGCGCCAGCAGCCACCCCGGGACAGGGGCCGAGCAGTACTTC. Protein sequence: CASSHPGTGAEQYF.

J is TRBJ2-7 and V is TRBV6-6; D is possibly TRBD1 (6 bases). Trimming stripped 5 bases from V and 7 bases from J, with 24 bases between. Germline assignment: CDR1 MNHNY and CDR2 SVGAGI (reference sequence). This CDR3 comprises 16 residues. CDR3 sequence: CASSRNQGPPLGEQYF. The CDR3 DNA reads TGTGCCAGCAGTCGTAACCAGGGGCCGCCTTTGGGGGAGCAGTACTTC.

CDR3 sequence: CASSWGQGGDEKLFF. In nucleotides, the CDR3 is TGCGCCAGCAGCTGGGGACAGGGAGGGGATGAAAAACTGTTTTTT. The chain is built from TRBV5-1 and TRBJ1-4, with 9 bases that match TRBD1. This CDR3 comprises 15 residues. The V and J ends lost 3 bases and 6 bases, in that order; junction bases with no gene match: 6. Germline CDR1 and CDR2: SGHRS and YFSETQ. The whole variable domain, filled in from reference TRBV5-1 and TRBJ1-4, reads KAGVTQTPRYLIKTRGQQVTLSCSPISGHRSVSWYQQTPGQGLQFLFEYFSETQRNKGNFPGRFSGRQFSNSRSEMNVSTLELGDSALYLCASSWGQGGDEKLFFGSGTQLSVL.

This chain connects TRBV29-1 to TRBJ2-7, with 12 positions matching TRBD2. Germline loops: CDR1 SQVTM, CDR2 ANQGSEA. This CDR3 contains 12 residues. Trimming took 7 bases from V and 4 from J; bases not matched to a gene: 2. The CDR3 DNA follows: TGCAGCGCGGGACTAGCGGGTTACGAGCAGTACTTC. It is translated as CSAGLAGYEQYF.

The chain recombines TRBV5-4 with TRBJ1-3, with 9 bases that match TRBD1. Trimming took 4 bases from V and 3 from J; bases not matched to a gene: 2. Germline lookup yields CDR1 SGHNT and CDR2 YYREEE (reference sequence). This CDR3 contains 14 residues. CDR3 loop: CASSPDRGGNTIYF. In DNA form, the CDR3 reads TGTGCCAGCAGCCCGGACAGGGGTGGAAACACCATATATTTT.

The rearrangement links TRBV5-4 to TRBJ2-7, with 7 bases aligning to TRBD1. The CDR3 covers 13 residues. Germline CDR1 reads SGHNT; CDR2 reads YYREEE (reference sequence). V lost 3 bases, J lost 3 bases, and 3 bases stayed unmatched. The CDR3 reads CASSSGTDYEQYF. The CDR3 DNA is TGTGCCAGCAGCTCCGGGACAGACTACGAGCAGTACTTC.

This chain connects TRBV5-4 to TRBJ1-3, with no clear D. The CDR3 covers 14 residues. V lost 7 bases to trimming and J lost 2 bases, with 13 bases between them. The germline gives CDR1 SGHNT, CDR2 YYREEE (reference sequence). The CDR3 DNA follows: TGTGCCAGCCGCCCTGGAGGAACTGGAAACACCATATATTTT. Its protein is CASRPGGTGNTIYF.

The chain links TRBV3-1 (or the pseudogene TRBV3-2) to TRBJ2-1, with D unclear. The ends were cut back, 4 bases at V and 1 base at J, with 8 bases in the middle. The CDR3 has 14 amino acids. Per the germline V gene, CDR1 is LGHDT and CDR2 is YNNKEL (reference sequence). The CDR3 sequence: CASSPYGSYNEQFF. The CDR3 DNA follows: TGTGCCAGCAGCCCCTACGGGTCCTACAATGAGCAGTTCTTC.

The rearrangement uses TRBV5-4 and TRBJ2-6; D uncertain. CDR1 and CDR2 from the germline V gene are SGHNT and YYREEE (reference sequence). The CDR3 totals 14 residues. V lost 1 base, J lost 0 bases, and 2 bases lay in between. CDR3 sequence (DNA): TGTGCCAGCAGCTTGTACTCTGGGGCCAACGTCCTGACTTTC. As protein: CASSLYSGANVLTF.

The table lists this clone with a count of one. The chain carries TRBV5-5 and TRBJ1-5; 8 nucleotides line up with TRBD1. Germline V gives CDR1 SGHKS, CDR2 YYEKEE (reference sequence). The V segment lost 0 bases and the J segment 1 base; nucleotides outside the gene matches: 6. The CDR3 covers 17 residues. The CDR3 loop is CASSLGFRQGSNQPQHF. Here the CDR3 DNA reads TGTGCCAGCAGCTTGGGGTTCCGACAGGGGAGCAATCAGCCCCAGCATTTT.

This clone was counted between two and nine times. This chain links TRBV9 with TRBJ1-1; D is uncertain. Germline CDR1 reads SGDLS; CDR2 reads YYNGEE. Trimming left V 1 base short and J 8 bases short, with 15 bases between. There are 14 residues in the CDR3. Here the CDR3 reads CASSVSGVGREAFF. For the CDR3, the DNA is TGTGCCAGCAGCGTATCCGGGGTAGGTCGGGAAGCTTTCTTT.